A single sample is the source of the 11 T cell receptor beta chains below, sequenced in a study of OX40 agonist ivuxolimab in advanced cancers. Data came from immunoSEQ multiplex PCR; TCRdb stores just in-frame clones and leaves some out. The repertoire consists of about 73,000 clones, with about 93% occurring once and the leading ten covering 0.5% to 0.55%. Sequencing was performed on CD4+ or CD8+ T cells sorted from blood, taken in a trial of the OX40 agonist ivuxolimab. Receptors originate from an adult with an advanced solid tumor such as melanoma, head and neck, liver or kidney cancer.

The sample holds one count of this clone. CDR3 sequence: CASSVEGQGFLEQYF. CDR3 bases: TGTGCCAGCAGTGTCGAAGGACAGGGATTTCTCGAGCAGTACTTC. This sequence joins TRBV28 and TRBJ2-7, with 8 bases that match TRBD1. J lost 6 bases, V lost 5 bases, and 12 bases had no gene match. This CDR3 is built from 15 residues. The germline gives CDR1 MDHEN, CDR2 SYDVKM. Looking up the rest from reference TRBV28 and TRBJ2-7 gives the full variable domain: DVKVTQSSRYLVKRTGEKVFLECVQDMDHENMFWYRQDPGLGLRLIYFSYDVKMKEKGDIPEGYSVSREKKERFSLILESASTNQTSMYLCASSVEGQGFLEQYFGPGTRLTVT.

This chain connects TRBV6-1 to TRBJ2-3, with 7 bases lining up with TRBD2. The CDR3 totals 16 residues. Germline V gives CDR1 MNHNS, CDR2 SASEGT. With 4 bases clipped from V and 3 bases from J, the junction kept 10 bases outside the gene matches. CDR3 in amino acids: CASSAVTARGTDTQYF. CDR3 bases: TGTGCCAGCAGTGCTGTCACAGCGCGGGGGACAGATACGCAGTATTTT.

The rearrangement links TRBV7-9 to TRBJ1-5; D gene ambiguous. Germline V gene lookup returns CDR1 SEHNR and CDR2 FQNEAQ (reference sequence). V lost 1 base and J 5 bases, leaving 3 bases between the germline ends. CDR3 length: 12 residues. The CDR3, as DNA: TGTGCCAGCAGCTTAGACTATCAGCCCCAGCATTTT. This codes for CASSLDYQPQHF. Full variable domain (remainder filled in from reference TRBV7-9 and TRBJ1-5): DTGVSQNPRHKITKRGQNVTFRCDPISEHNRLYWYRQTLGQGPEFLTYFQNEAQLEKSRLLSDRFSAERPKGSFSTLEIQRTEQGDSAMYLCASSLDYQPQHFGDGTRLSIL.

The V and J genes are TRBV15 and TRBJ1-3; unclear D gene. This CDR3 spans 18 amino acids. Trimming pared 1 base from V and 0 bases from J, leaving 16 bases between. Germline assignment: CDR1 LNHNV and CDR2 YYDKDF (reference sequence). The CDR3 here is CATSRGFGRFFSGNTIYF. CDR3 nucleotides: TGTGCCACCAGCAGAGGGTTCGGCCGCTTCTTCTCTGGAAACACCATATATTTT.

V gene TRBV27 combines with J gene TRBJ1-5; D may be TRBD1 (6 bases). The CDR3 is made up of 14 amino acids. The germline gives CDR1 MNHEY, CDR2 SMNVEV (reference sequence). In DNA form, the CDR3 reads TGTGCAAAGCTTAGGTGGACAGTTAATCAGCCCCAGCATTTT. It yields the protein CAKLRWTVNQPQHF.

This clone has a handful of counts. The V and J genes are TRBV5-1 and TRBJ2-1; a weak D match, TRBD1 (6 bases). Germline CDR1 is SGHRS and CDR2 is YFSETQ. The CDR3 runs 15 residues. V was pared by 0 bases and J by 6 bases, with 13 bases between. The CDR3: CASSLAGQSSNEQFF. In DNA form, the CDR3 reads TGCGCCAGCAGCTTGGCGGGACAAAGTAGCAATGAGCAGTTCTTC.

This chain connects TRBV4-3 to TRBJ2-7, with TRBD2 as a possible D gene (5 bases). Germline V gene sequence: CDR1 LGHNA, CDR2 YSLEER. The CDR3 consists of 17 residues. Trimming stripped 1 base from V and 3 bases from J, with 19 bases between. The CDR3 region is CASSQGGGPSSYYEQYF. The CDR3 bases are TGCGCCAGCAGCCAAGGAGGCGGGCCATCGAGTTACTACGAGCAGTACTTC.

This chain connects TRBV11-2 to TRBJ2-1; 13 nucleotides match TRBD2. The CDR3 is made up of 16 amino acids. The trim removed 5 bases at V and 8 bases at J, leaving 9 bases unmatched. Germline V gives CDR1 SGHAT, CDR2 FQNNGV. In DNA, the CDR3 is TGTGCCAGCAGCCCGCGACTAGCGGGAGGATGGGATGAGCAGTTCTTC. It encodes CASSPRLAGGWDEQFF.

The rearrangement uses TRBV5-1 and TRBJ1-1; possibly TRBD1 for D (6 bases). Trimming shortened V by 0 bases and J by 3 bases, and 15 bases separated the two germline ends. CDR3 length equals 16 residues. The germline V gene encodes CDR1 SGHRS and CDR2 YFSETQ. CDR3 sequence reads: CASSLAAGAGDTEAFF. In nucleotides, the CDR3 is TGCGCCAGCAGCTTGGCGGCAGGGGCTGGGGACACTGAAGCTTTCTTT.

The chain recombines TRBV6-7 with TRBJ2-5; D gene ambiguous. TRBV6-7 is flagged as an ORF with uncertain function. This CDR3 has 14 amino acids. Trimming took off 7 bases at V and 2 bases at J, with 14 bases between the two ends. The CDR3 here is CASTPPWGQETQYF. CDR3 sequence (DNA): TGTGCCAGCACTCCGCCCTGGGGACAAGAGACCCAGTACTTC.

This clone has a handful of counts. V usage is TRBV7-3 and J usage is TRBJ2-1; 12 bases fit TRBD2. V gave up 3 bases and J gave up 12 bases; unmatched junction bases: 6. Germline V gives CDR1 SGHTA, CDR2 FQGTGA. This CDR3 spans 14 amino acids. The CDR3 DNA reads TGTGCCAGCAGCTTTGCCGGACTAGCGGGACCGCAGTTCTTC. Amino acids: CASSFAGLAGPQFF.